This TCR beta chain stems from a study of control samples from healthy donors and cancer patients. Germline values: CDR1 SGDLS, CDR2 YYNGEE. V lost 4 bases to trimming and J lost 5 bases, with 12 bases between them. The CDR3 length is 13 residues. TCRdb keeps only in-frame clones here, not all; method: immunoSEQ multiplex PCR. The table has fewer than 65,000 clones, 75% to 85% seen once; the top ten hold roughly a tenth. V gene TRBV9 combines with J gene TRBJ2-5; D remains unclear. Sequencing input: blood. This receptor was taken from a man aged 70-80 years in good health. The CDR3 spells CASSIHSGETQYF. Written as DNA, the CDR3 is TGTGCCAGCAGCATTCATTCTGGGGAGACCCAGTACTTC.